This T cell receptor beta chain derives from a study of T cells in localized non-small cell lung cancer. General observations from the study: Heterogeneity cannot be ruled out, as sequencing used one tumor region only. Maximal T cell clonality occurred in uninvolved adjacent lung, with tumor ranking below it. Across samples, adjacent lung featured a median 57 of the top 100 tumor clones. Higher T cell density in the blood was associated with longer overall survival, whereas higher adjacent-lung clonality associated with shorter survival.

Repertoires were generated with immunoSEQ multiplex PCR, while TCRdb's copy carries only in-frame clones and drops some. The repertoire holds under 35,000 clones, with around 77% as singletons. This clone showed up just once. Its antigen is unidentified. The CDR3 is 15 residues long. The germline V gene encodes CDR1 MNHNS and CDR2 SASEGT. The trim removed 4 bases at V and 2 bases at J, leaving 7 bases unmatched. The specimen was peripheral blood, collected before any cancer treatment. The chain recombines TRBV6-1 with TRBJ2-7, with 8 bases matching TRBD1. This clonotype was sampled from a male donor aged 60 or over with stage III squamous cell lung carcinoma. In DNA, the CDR3 is TGTGCCAGCAGTGCCCAGGGGGCCGGGGCCTACGAGCAGTACTTC. Protein: CASSAQGAGAYEQYF.